This TCR beta chain emerged from a study of early T cells in non-severe SARS-CoV-2 infection. Each single cDNA molecule received a unique molecular identifier. Using its own MiXCR run on the 5' RACE reads, TCRdb lists one record per CDR3 protein. The sample carries 85,000 to 100,000 distinct CDR3 sequences, around 16% recorded once. By proportion, this clonotype is medium-sized. As yet, its antigen is unknown. The ends were cut back, 6 bases at V and 3 bases at J, with 6 bases in the middle. Germline V gene lookup returns CDR1 MDHEN and CDR2 SYDVKM. The CDR3 consists of 11 residues. Notes on the study in general: Database matching using VDJdb favored anti-spike CD8 responses, with private and CD4 specificities left missing.

The source material was whole blood, sampled at baseline. V gene TRBV28 combines with J gene TRBJ2-7, with unresolved D. This clonotype was obtained from an adult who was a healthcare worker with PCR-confirmed SARS-CoV-2 infection or an uninfected control (not recorded which). CDR3 in DNA: TGTGCCAGCAGCTTAGGCTACGAGCAGTACTTC. Its translation is CASSLGYEQYF.